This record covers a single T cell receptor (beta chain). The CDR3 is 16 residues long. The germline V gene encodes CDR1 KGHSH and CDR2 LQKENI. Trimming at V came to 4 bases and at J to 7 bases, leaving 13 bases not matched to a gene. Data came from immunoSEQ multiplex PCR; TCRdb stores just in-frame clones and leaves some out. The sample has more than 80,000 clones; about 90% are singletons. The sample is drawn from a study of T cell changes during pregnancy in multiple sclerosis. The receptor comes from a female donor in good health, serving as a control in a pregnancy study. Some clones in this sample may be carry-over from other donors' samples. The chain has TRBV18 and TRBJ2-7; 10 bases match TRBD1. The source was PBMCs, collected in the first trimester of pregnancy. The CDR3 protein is CASSLPGTGARREQYF. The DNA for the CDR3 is TGTGCCAGCTCACTCCCAGGGACAGGGGCCCGGAGGGAGCAGTACTTC.